What follows are 27 T cell receptor beta chains derived from one specimen sequenced in a study of cytomegalovirus exposure and HLA in healthy donors (dated by TCRdb to about 2017). Library method: the immunoSEQ multiplex PCR assay. For the multiplex PCR, a mixture combining 60 forward primers for TCR Vbeta segments and 13 reverse primers for TCR Jbeta segments was used. TCRdb retrieved this table from immuneACCESS and kept in-frame rearrangements only. Not all clones are present; in checked studies, unresolved V genes account for under half, and no reason is known for the remainder. Per the sample table, the count is around 110,000 clones. 5.5% to 8% of the sample is held by the ten biggest clonotypes. The sequenced material came from PBMCs. These receptors were taken from a man aged 35-49 years in good health and CMV-seropositive.

The rearrangement joins TRBV7-8 to TRBJ2-5; D not certain. Germline V gene lookup returns CDR1 SGHVS and CDR2 FQNEAQ. Deletions cut 3 bases from V and 3 bases from J, with 8 bases between. The CDR3 covers 13 residues. This CDR3 is CASSLFSEETQYF. In DNA form, the CDR3 reads TGTGCCAGCAGCTTGTTCAGTGAAGAGACCCAGTACTTC.

The CDR3 reads CASSLGGANSYEQYF. The CDR3 nucleotides are TGTGCCAGCAGTCTTGGGGGGGCCAACTCCTACGAGCAGTACTTC. The chain uses TRBV28 and TRBJ2-7; the D gene is possibly TRBD2 (7 bases). This CDR3 is built from 15 residues. CDR1 and CDR2 (germline): MDHEN, SYDVKM. V dropped 5 bases and J dropped 0 bases, with 14 bases sitting between them.

The gene calls are TRBV5-1 and TRBJ2-1; 9 nucleotides match TRBD1. The CDR3 consists of 15 residues. Losses at the gene ends were 3 bases for V and 5 bases for J; bases not matched to a gene: 6. The germline CDR1 and CDR2 sequences are SGHRS and YFSETQ. CDR3 protein: CASSSRDRVDNEQFF. The CDR3 DNA reads as TGCGCCAGCAGCTCCCGGGACAGGGTAGACAATGAGCAGTTCTTC.

The J gene is TRBJ2-1, the V gene TRBV28, with D possibly TRBD2 on 7 matching bases. The V end lost 7 bases, the J end lost 4 bases, and 20 bases lay between the germline ends. Germline CDR1 and CDR2: MDHEN and SYDVKM. There are 16 residues in the CDR3. The DNA for the CDR3 is TGTGCCAGCACTCTGAGGGACTACCAGGGGTACAATGAGCAGTTCTTC. This encodes CASTLRDYQGYNEQFF.

The chain has TRBV9 and TRBJ2-3; the D gene is possibly TRBD2 (5 bases). CDR3 length: 13 amino acids. V shed 0 bases and J shed 5 bases, with 7 bases lying between them. The V gene's germline CDR1 is SGDLS and CDR2 YYNGEE. The CDR3 protein is CASSVGGGDTQYF. The CDR3 DNA reads as TGTGCCAGCAGCGTAGGAGGAGGAGATACGCAGTATTTT.

This rearrangement joins TRBV2 to TRBJ1-6, with a weak D call TRBD1 (5 bases). The germline CDR1 and CDR2 sequences are SNHLY and FYNNEI. This CDR3 contains 15 residues. V was cut by 8 bases and J by 10 bases, with 21 bases left in between. CDR3 amino acids: CASSGGERGWSPLHF. The CDR3 bases are TGTGCCAGCTCCGGGGGGGAAAGAGGATGGTCACCCCTCCACTTT.

The chain's CDR3 is CASSPNPGTVDLVDEKLFF. CDR3 nucleotide sequence: TGTGCCAGCTCACCAAATCCCGGGACAGTTGATTTAGTAGATGAAAAACTGTTTTTT. This chain uses TRBV18 with TRBJ1-4, with 7 nucleotides matching TRBD1. The ends lost 2 bases at V and 6 bases at J; junction bases unmatched: 18. Germline loops: CDR1 KGHSH, CDR2 LQKENI. CDR3 length equals 19 residues.

The genes are TRBV9 and TRBJ2-7; TRBD2 matches 10 bases. The CDR3 runs 14 residues. Per germline, CDR1 SGDLS and CDR2 YYNGEE. J lost 5 bases, V lost 2 bases, and 4 bases had no gene match. CDR3 coding DNA: TGTGCCAGCAGCGTTAGCGGGAGGCCCCACGAGCAGTACTTC. This translates into CASSVSGRPHEQYF.

For this clone: Other DNA sequences within the sample encode an identical CDR3. V is TRBV19 and J is TRBJ2-7; 7 nucleotides agree with TRBD2. The CDR3 spans 14 residues. Trimming cost V 9 bases and J 0 bases; bases outside gene matches: 8. CDR1 LNHDA and CDR2 SQIVND come from the germline V gene (reference sequence). CDR3 nucleotides: TGTGCCAGCTCTAACGGCGGGAGCTCCTACGAGCAGTACTTC. Translation gives CASSNGGSSYEQYF.

V usage is TRBV28 and J usage is TRBJ1-3; 7 bases are shared with TRBD1. The CDR3 covers 15 residues. J was trimmed by 6 bases and V by 6 bases; bases with no gene match: 11. CDR1 is MDHEN, CDR2 SYDVKM, per germline. CDR3 region: CASSPRGRSINTIYF. The CDR3, as DNA: TGTGCCAGCAGCCCAAGGGGGCGCTCGATAAACACCATATATTTT.

The chain couples TRBV28 to TRBJ1-5; D call uncertain. Germline values: CDR1 MDHEN, CDR2 SYDVKM. V lost 3 bases to trimming and J lost 4 bases, with 16 bases between them. This CDR3 is built from 16 residues. The CDR3 reads CASSFQEGIQNQPQHF. The CDR3 nucleotides read TGTGCCAGCAGTTTCCAAGAGGGAATCCAGAATCAGCCCCAGCATTTT.

This rearrangement joins TRBV7-2 to TRBJ1-4; D is unresolved. The CDR3 runs to 15 residues. The germline V gene encodes CDR1 SGHTA and CDR2 FQGNSA. Trimming took 7 bases from V and 2 from J, leaving 14 bases between them. The CDR3, as DNA: TGTGCCAGCACCAAAAACCGGGGTACTAATGAAAAACTGTTTTTT. Its protein is CASTKNRGTNEKLFF.

The chain is built from TRBV6-5 and TRBJ1-2; 9 bases match TRBD1. The CDR3 extends over 15 amino acids. The V gene end was trimmed by 2 bases and the J gene end by 4 bases; junction bases not matched to a gene: 5. Germline CDR1 is MNHEY and CDR2 is SVGAGI. CDR3 protein: CASSYKDRGVYGYTF. The CDR3 DNA is TGTGCCAGCAGTTACAAGGACAGGGGAGTCTATGGCTACACCTTC.

This rearrangement joins TRBV5-6 to TRBJ1-1; TRBD1 is a possible D gene (5 bases). V was clipped by 0 bases and J by 5 bases, with 20 bases between them. Looked up from germline, CDR1 is SGHDT and CDR2 is YYEEEE. The CDR3 has 17 amino acids. DNA for the CDR3: TGTGCCAGCAGCTTGGGTCCAGGGATTGGCTCCTGGACTGAAGCTTTCTTT. Its protein is CASSLGPGIGSWTEAFF.

The chain combines TRBV5-4 with TRBJ2-3; D remains ambiguous. Per germline, CDR1 SGHNT and CDR2 YYREEE (reference sequence). Trimming cost V 2 bases and J 5 bases, with 9 bases left between them. CDR3 length: 13 residues. The CDR3 spells CASSFPTRDTQYF. As DNA, the CDR3 is TGTGCCAGCAGCTTCCCCACAAGAGATACGCAGTATTTT.

The chain has TRBV28 and TRBJ2-1; TRBD2 matches at 10 bases. Germline V gene lookup returns CDR1 MDHEN and CDR2 SYDVKM. With V trimmed by 6 bases and J by 8 bases, 4 bases remained unmatched. The CDR3 consists of 13 residues. CDR3 coding DNA: TGTGCCAGCAGGCTAGCGGGAGCCGATGAGCAGTTCTTC. Its protein is CASRLAGADEQFF.

This chain links TRBV13 with TRBJ2-7, with 7 bases matching TRBD2. J was trimmed by 1 base and V by 5 bases; bases with no gene match: 26. CDR1 is PRHDT, CDR2 FYEKMQ, per germline (reference sequence). The CDR3 is 21 amino acids. CDR3 sequence: CASSPGETVLGRGSASYEQYF. The CDR3 nucleotides are TGTGCCAGCAGCCCGGGGGAGACAGTCCTGGGGCGCGGGAGTGCATCCTACGAGCAGTACTTC.

CDR3 sequence: CASSLGGAGANVLTF. DNA of the CDR3: TGTGCCAGCAGTTTAGGAGGGGCTGGGGCCAACGTCCTGACTTTC. This chain joins TRBV28 and TRBJ2-6, with a tentative D call TRBD2 (6 bases). This CDR3 spans 15 amino acids. The germline gives CDR1 MDHEN, CDR2 SYDVKM. Trimming shortened V by 2 bases and J by 2 bases, and 7 bases separated the two germline ends.

The V call is TRBV10-1, the J call TRBJ2-3; D unclear. The CDR3 runs to 16 residues. Germline CDR1 WNHNN, CDR2 SYGVQD (reference sequence). V was pared by 3 bases and J by 0 bases, with 13 bases between. CDR3 DNA: TGCGCCAGCAGTGATTACAGAGAAGCTAGCACAGATACGCAGTATTTT. Translation: CASSDYREASTDTQYF.

The chain combines TRBV19 with TRBJ2-7; TRBD1 is a possible D gene (6 bases). CDR3 length: 15 amino acids. Germline CDR1 reads LNHDA; CDR2 reads SQIVND (reference sequence). Trimming removed 6 bases from V and 0 bases from J, with 15 bases in between. The CDR3 is CASRDVTGSSYEQYF. The CDR3 nucleotides are TGTGCCAGTAGGGACGTGACAGGTAGCTCCTACGAGCAGTACTTC.

The chain employs TRBV6-1 and TRBJ2-7, with D unclear. This CDR3 is built from 15 residues. V gave up 1 base and J gave up 2 bases, with 12 bases separating them. CDR1 MNHNS and CDR2 SASEGT come from the germline V gene. CDR3 sequence: CASSEVNSITYEQYF. CDR3 in DNA: TGTGCCAGCAGTGAAGTAAACTCGATCACCTACGAGCAGTACTTC.

The chain uses TRBV28 and TRBJ2-1; tentative D call: TRBD1 (6 bases). The CDR3 has 13 residues. Trimming pared 7 bases from V and 2 bases from J, leaving 9 bases between. Per the germline V gene, CDR1 is MDHEN and CDR2 is SYDVKM. As DNA, the CDR3 is TGTGCCAGCATGGGGGCCCCCTACAATGAGCAGTTCTTC. This translates into CASMGAPYNEQFF.

The chain uses TRBV7-9 and TRBJ2-6, with unresolved D. This CDR3 contains 19 residues. The germline CDR1 and CDR2 sequences are SEHNR and FQNEAQ (reference sequence). The V gene lost 4 bases and the J gene lost 0 bases, with 19 bases spanning the gap. The DNA for the CDR3 is TGTGCCAGCAGCTCCCCGAGGCCGAGCGCTAACTCTGGGGCCAACGTCCTGACTTTC. It is translated as CASSSPRPSANSGANVLTF.

J is TRBJ1-4 and V is TRBV28, with TRBD1 matching over 8 bases. The germline gives CDR1 MDHEN, CDR2 SYDVKM. The CDR3 has 15 amino acids. V was clipped by 5 bases and J by 5 bases; unmatched bases: 7. CDR3: CASSNQGAGNEKLFF. The CDR3 DNA reads as TGTGCCAGCAGTAATCAGGGGGCAGGAAATGAAAAACTGTTTTTT.

The chain couples TRBV7-9 to TRBJ1-1, with D tentatively TRBD1 (6 bases). The CDR3 runs 14 residues. CDR1 and CDR2 (germline): SEHNR, FQNEAQ (reference sequence). V was pared by 5 bases and J by 1 base, with 11 bases between. The CDR3 coding sequence is TGTGCCAGCAGCCCGGGGGGGGCGAACACTGAAGCTTTCTTT. It is translated as CASSPGGANTEAFF.

The chain carries TRBV7-9 and TRBJ2-5, with 7 bases that match TRBD1. Germline CDR1 SEHNR, CDR2 FQNEAQ (reference sequence). J gave up 1 base and V 2 bases, and 10 bases lay outside the gene matches. The CDR3 contains 17 residues. Here the CDR3 reads CASSLRGSWDSQETQYF. The DNA of the CDR3 is TGTGCCAGCAGCTTAAGGGGCTCATGGGACAGCCAAGAGACCCAGTACTTC.

The chain carries TRBV10-3 and TRBJ1-1, with D unresolved. The CDR3 is 16 residues long. Deletions cut 3 bases from V and 0 bases from J, with 14 bases between. Germline V gives CDR1 ENHRY, CDR2 SYGVKD. In nucleotides, the CDR3 is TGTGCCATCAGTGACCGCGACATGTTTCTGAACACTGAAGCTTTCTTT. The encoded protein is CAISDRDMFLNTEAFF.